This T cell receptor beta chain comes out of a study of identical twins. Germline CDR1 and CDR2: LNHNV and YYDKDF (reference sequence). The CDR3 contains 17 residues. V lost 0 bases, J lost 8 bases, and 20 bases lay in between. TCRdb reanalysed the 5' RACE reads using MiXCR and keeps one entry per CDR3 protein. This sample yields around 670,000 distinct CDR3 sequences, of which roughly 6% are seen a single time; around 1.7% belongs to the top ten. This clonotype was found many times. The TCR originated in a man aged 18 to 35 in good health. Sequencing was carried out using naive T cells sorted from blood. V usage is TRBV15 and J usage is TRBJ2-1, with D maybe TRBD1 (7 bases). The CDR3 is CATSRDTREGGGYEQFF. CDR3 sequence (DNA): TGTGCCACCAGCAGAGATACTAGGGAAGGAGGGGGCTATGAGCAGTTCTTC.